Following are 20 T cell receptor beta chains from one sample sequenced in a study of blood T cells in healthy people across ages. It was with a sample-barcoded 5' primer and a J-beta primer mix that a second PCR of roughly 7 to 12 cycles was run. TCRdb itself ran the 5' RACE reads through MiXCR, one entry per CDR3 protein. The repertoire includes approximately 1,100,000 distinct CDR3 sequences, under 45% of them detected once, and approximately 20% sits in the top ten. Sequences were obtained from blood. These receptors were taken from a woman aged 55-69 years in good health.

This chain connects TRBV11-2 to TRBJ2-3; D is undetermined. The CDR3 has 14 amino acids. V dropped 3 bases and J dropped 6 bases, with 13 bases sitting between them. Germline CDR1 SGHAT, CDR2 FQNNGV. The DNA for the CDR3 is TGTGCCAGCAGCTTGGGTTCAGGCAGGGATACGCAGTATTTT. Amino acid sequence: CASSLGSGRDTQYF.

With regard to this clonotype: The CDR3 end shows no conserved phenylalanine or tryptophan, and so a read error is likely. The V call is TRBV20-1, the J call TRBJ2-7; possibly TRBD2 for D (6 bases). V shed 0 bases and J shed 7 bases, with 16 bases lying between them. This CDR3 is built from 14 residues. Looked up from germline, CDR1 is DFQATT and CDR2 is SNEGSKA (reference sequence). CDR3 DNA: TGCAGTGCTAGAGACGGGACTGAGATGGGTGAGCAGTACTCC. Translation gives CSARDGTEMGEQYS.

The J gene is TRBJ2-7, the V gene TRBV3-1, with 9 nucleotides matching TRBD1. From germline, CDR1 is LGHDT and CDR2 YNNKEL (reference sequence). The CDR3 runs 15 residues. The trim removed 0 bases at V and 7 bases at J, leaving 7 bases unmatched. The CDR3 DNA reads TGTGCCAGCAGCCAAGAGGGACAGGGAGCGAGGGAGCAGTACTTC. Encoded protein: CASSQEGQGAREQYF.

This sequence joins TRBV5-1 and TRBJ2-4, with 9 bases matching TRBD2. The DNA end is more similar to TRBJ2-7, so the J call may be wrong. The CDR3 consists of 17 residues. CDR1 is SGHRS and CDR2 is YFSETQ in the germline V gene. The CDR3 region has the DNA TGCGCCAGCAGCGTTGACCTCCTAGCGGGGCTTCGCTACGAGCAGTACTTC. Amino acids: CASSVDLLAGLRYEQYF.

The V call is TRBV4-2, the J call TRBJ2-1; tentative D call: TRBD2 (6 bases). V was clipped by 1 base and J by 8 bases, with 15 bases between them. Germline-derived CDR1 and CDR2 are LGHNA and YNFKEQ. The CDR3 has 15 residues. The CDR3 loop reads CASSQVCGARDEQFF. As DNA, the CDR3 is TGTGCCAGCAGCCAAGTTTGCGGGGCGAGGGATGAGCAGTTCTTC.

The chain employs TRBV29-1 and TRBJ2-1; D is possibly TRBD2 (6 bases). CDR3 length equals 16 residues. V lost 1 base and J lost 3, with 16 bases in between. The V gene's germline CDR1 is SQVTM and CDR2 ANQGSEA. CDR3 nucleotide sequence: TGCAGCGTTGAAGGTCTTTCGGACTACTTCTACAATGAGCAGTTCTTC. Its protein is CSVEGLSDYFYNEQFF.

The sample holds a few counts of this clonotype. This rearrangement joins TRBV6-1 to TRBJ1-1; D possibly corresponds to TRBD1 (5 bases). Germline CDR1 reads MNHNS; CDR2 reads SASEGT. Trimming shortened V by 8 bases and J by 4 bases, and 11 bases separated the two germline ends. The CDR3 is 12 residues long. CDR3 DNA sequence: TGTGCCAGCCGGCGGGGGACCACTGAAGCTTTCTTT. It translates to CASRRGTTEAFF.

V and J are TRBV20-1 and TRBJ2-1; D might be TRBD2 (5 bases). The CDR3 spans 13 residues. Germline assignment: CDR1 DFQATT and CDR2 SNEGSKA (reference sequence). V lost 3 bases, J lost 6 bases, and 12 bases lay in between. CDR3 in amino acids: CSARTIGRNEQFF. The CDR3 DNA reads as TGCAGTGCTAGGACTATCGGTCGCAATGAGCAGTTCTTC.

This chain links TRBV25-1 with TRBJ2-3; D is possibly TRBD1 (5 bases). This CDR3 is 16 amino acids long. V lost 4 bases and J lost 2, with 16 bases in between. CDR1 and CDR2 (germline): MGHDK, SYGVNS. The CDR3 region is CASSAHPKGDTDTQYF. The CDR3, as DNA: TGTGCCAGCAGTGCCCATCCTAAAGGGGACACAGATACGCAGTATTTT.

This clonotype was observed once. A read error is possible here, since a much larger clone lies one base away. V usage is TRBV28 and J usage is TRBJ2-7; D gene uncertain. V was cut by 1 base and J by 7 bases, with 26 bases left in between. Germline loops: CDR1 MDHEN, CDR2 SYDVKM. This CDR3 comprises 18 residues. DNA of the CDR3: TGTGCCAGCAGTTTATTGTCGAACCCTAGGGCAAGTGGGGATGAGCAGTACTTC. Its protein is CASSLLSNPRASGDEQYF.

This clonotype has just a few counts. V usage is TRBV12-3 or TRBV12-4 and J usage is TRBJ2-1; 9 nucleotides agree with TRBD1. This CDR3 comprises 15 residues. The J segment lost 4 bases and the V segment lost 6 bases, leaving 7 bases of the junction unmatched. CDR3 in DNA: TGTGCCAGCAGCATCGGGACAGGGACGTACAATGAGCAGTTCTTC. Translation gives CASSIGTGTYNEQFF.

This clonotype has more than one count but fewer than ten. The CDR3 DNA reads TGTGCCAGCAGTTCGGATAGGACTAGACAAGAGACCCAGTACTTC. It yields the protein CASSSDRTRQETQYF. The chain combines TRBV6-6 with TRBJ2-5, with 7 bases lining up with TRBD2. The CDR3 contains 15 residues. Losses at the gene ends were 4 bases for V and 2 bases for J; bases not matched to a gene: 7. From germline, CDR1 is MNHNY and CDR2 SVGAGI (reference sequence).

This rearrangement joins TRBV9 to TRBJ2-4; no firm D call. Germline V lookup: CDR1 SGDLS, CDR2 YYNGEE. V lost 0 bases, J lost 13 bases, and 11 bases lay in between. This CDR3 region has 12 residues. The CDR3 coding sequence is TGTGCCAGCAGCGTAGGAGTGATGGGGCAGTACTTC. Residues: CASSVGVMGQYF.

This clonotype was recorded only once. The chain has TRBV24-1 and TRBJ2-2, with D maybe TRBD1 (6 bases). Germline V gives CDR1 KGHDR, CDR2 SFDVKD. The V end was cut by 4 bases, the J end by 0 bases, with 11 bases between. The CDR3 is made up of 16 amino acids. The CDR3 protein is CATSETQGTNTGELFF. CDR3 in DNA: TGTGCCACCAGTGAGACACAGGGAACGAACACCGGGGAGCTGTTTTTT.

V and J are TRBV3-1 and TRBJ2-1; D might be TRBD2 (6 bases). The J call may be wrong; the DNA end is better matched by TRBJ2-7. Germline-derived CDR1 and CDR2 are LGHDT and YNNKEL (reference sequence). This CDR3 spans 16 amino acids. The CDR3 reads CASSQLASSSYNEQYF. CDR3 nucleotides: TGTGCCAGCAGCCAGCTAGCGAGTAGCTCCTACAATGAGCAGTACTTC.

The J gene is TRBJ2-5, the V gene TRBV29-1; no definite D call. Trimming removed 4 bases at V and 1 base at J, with 7 bases between. Germline loops: CDR1 SQVTM, CDR2 ANQGSEA. The CDR3 runs to 12 residues. The CDR3: CSVVDFQETQYF. Here the CDR3 DNA reads TGCAGCGTTGTCGATTTCCAAGAGACCCAGTACTTC.

V is TRBV2 and J is TRBJ2-5, with a tentative D call TRBD2 (5 bases). The CDR3 contains 11 residues. Germline V gene lookup returns CDR1 SNHLY and CDR2 FYNNEI. With 4 bases removed from V and 11 bases from J, the gap between germline ends came to 11 bases. Here the CDR3 DNA reads TGTGCCAGCAGTGGCGTTCGCGGGCAGTACTTC. It translates to CASSGVRGQYF.

In its sample, this clonotype was seen a few times. This sequence joins TRBV20-1 and TRBJ2-5; 7 nucleotides agree with TRBD1. Looked up from germline, CDR1 is DFQATT and CDR2 is SNEGSKA (reference sequence). The CDR3 loop spans 12 amino acids. The CDR3 spells CSLTGSRETQYF. The CDR3 DNA reads TGCAGCTTGACAGGGTCCAGAGAGACCCAGTACTTC.

CDR3 in DNA: TGTGCCAGCAGTTTCGACAGTCCGGGACAGGGGATGGACGAGCAGTACTTC. Its protein product is CASSFDSPGQGMDEQYF. The chain is built from TRBV12-3 or TRBV12-4 and TRBJ2-7; TRBD1 matches at 10 bases. Trimming removed 3 bases from V and 5 bases from J; junction bases left unmatched: 13. This CDR3 spans 17 amino acids.

The chain carries TRBV11-2 and TRBJ1-1; D is ambiguous. The germline CDR1 and CDR2 sequences are SGHAT and FQNNGV. CDR3 length: 19 amino acids. Trimming took 2 bases from V and 3 from J, leaving 25 bases between them. This chain's CDR3 is CASSLLRRSYRSGYTEAFF. The CDR3 nucleotides are TGTGCCAGCAGCTTATTGCGCCGGTCCTACCGTTCCGGGTACACTGAAGCTTTCTTT.